Listed here are 16 T cell receptor beta chains from one sample, sequenced in a study of CD8 T cells in Susac syndrome. Random hexamers were used to reverse transcribe about 0.45 to 1 ug of RNA. TCRdb used MiXCR to reprocess the immunoSEQ multiplex PCR reads, holding one entry per CDR3 protein. The sample shows some 120,000 distinct CDR3 sequences, around 93% of them seen only once. Sequencing used CD8+ T cells from PBMCs. These receptors originate from a human donor in good health.

The chain employs TRBV7-2 and TRBJ2-2; 13 bases are shared with TRBD2. The CDR3 length is 15 residues. Losses at the gene ends were 9 bases for V and 8 bases for J; bases not matched to a gene: 9. Germline V CDR1 and CDR2: SGHTA, FQGNSA. CDR3 sequence (DNA): TGTGCCAGTCGAACTAGCGGGGGGGCCTCTGGGGAGCTGTTTTTT. Amino acids: CASRTSGGASGELFF.

The chain couples TRBV3-1 to TRBJ1-6; D is undetermined. Germline V gene sequence: CDR1 LGHDT, CDR2 YNNKEL (reference sequence). The CDR3 loop spans 17 amino acids. Trimming stripped 4 bases from V and 0 bases from J, with 13 bases between. The CDR3 protein is CASSPLRVDSYNSPLHF. CDR3 bases: TGTGCCAGCAGCCCTCTTCGGGTCGACTCCTATAATTCACCCCTCCACTTT. Filled out from reference TRBV3-1 and TRBJ1-6, the complete variable domain reads DTAVSQTPKYLVTQMGNDKSIKCEQNLGHDTMYWYKQDSKKFLKIMFSYNNKELIINETVPNRFSPKSPDKAHLNLHINSLELGDSAVYFCASSPLRVDSYNSPLHFGNGTRLTVT.

This rearrangement joins TRBV20-1 to TRBJ1-2, with D hard to call. This CDR3 contains 12 residues. Looked up from germline, CDR1 is DFQATT and CDR2 is SNEGSKA (reference sequence). The V end lost 5 bases, the J end lost 7 bases, and 14 bases lay between the germline ends. CDR3 bases: TGCAGTGCTCCCGACGGCCCGTCTGGCTACACCTTC. Translating it yields CSAPDGPSGYTF.

The rearrangement links TRBV10-3 to TRBJ2-5; 13 bases fit TRBD2. This CDR3 is built from 14 residues. The germline V gene encodes CDR1 ENHRY and CDR2 SYGVKD. J was trimmed by 5 bases and V by 4 bases; bases with no gene match: 1. The CDR3 region is CAISATSGRETQYF. The CDR3 DNA reads TGTGCCATCAGTGCGACTAGCGGGAGGGAGACCCAGTACTTC.

V is TRBV9 and J is TRBJ2-7; 8 bases align to TRBD2. Trimming removed 3 bases from V and 0 bases from J; junction bases left unmatched: 8. This CDR3 has 16 amino acids. Germline lookup yields CDR1 SGDLS and CDR2 YYNGEE. Here the CDR3 DNA reads TGTGCCAGCAGCGCGGGGGGAAGCGGGAGCTCCTACGAGCAGTACTTC. Amino acids: CASSAGGSGSSYEQYF. Full variable domain (missing parts from reference TRBV9 and TRBJ2-7): DSGVTQTPKHLITATGQRVTLRCSPRSGDLSVYWYQQSLDQGLQFLIQYYNGEERAKGNILERFSAQQFPDLHSELNLSSLELGDSALYFCASSAGGSGSSYEQYFGPGTRLTVT.

V usage is TRBV19 and J usage is TRBJ1-1; TRBD1 is a possible D gene (6 bases). The ends were cut back, 1 base at V and 4 bases at J, with 13 bases in the middle. The CDR3 loop spans 15 amino acids. Germline CDR1 is LNHDA and CDR2 is SQIVND (reference sequence). CDR3 bases: TGTGCCAGTAGTATAGGAGGGGGGCTGGGCACTGAAGCTTTCTTT. Translated, it gives CASSIGGGLGTEAFF.

This clonotype was observed a single time. This chain uses TRBV12-3 or TRBV12-4 with TRBJ1-4; no reliable D call. The CDR3 length is 14 residues. Between the trimmed V and J ends, which lost 1 base and 8 bases, there was a span of 11 bases. The CDR3 nucleotides are TGTGCCAGCAGTTTAGGAGGGAGGAACGAAAAACTGTTTTTT. It specifies CASSLGGRNEKLFF.

The gene calls are TRBV7-2 and TRBJ2-7; no clear D. There are 14 residues in the CDR3. Deletions cut 5 bases from V and 0 bases from J, with 11 bases between. Germline V gene lookup returns CDR1 SGHTA and CDR2 FQGNSA. CDR3 nucleotides: TGTGCCAGCAGCCCCGGACCGAGCTCCTACGAGCAGTACTTC. Translating it yields CASSPGPSSYEQYF.

The chain recombines TRBV20-1 with TRBJ1-3, with D uncertain. The length of the CDR3 is 13 residues. V lost 8 bases and J lost 0, with 11 bases in between. In germline, CDR1 is DFQATT, CDR2 SNEGSKA (reference sequence). The CDR3 region has the DNA TGCAGTATTGCCGGCCGCTCTGGAAACACCATATATTTT. This sequence encodes CSIAGRSGNTIYF.

This sequence joins TRBV3-1 and TRBJ1-3; the D is unclear. The CDR3 is 15 residues long. The V end lost 2 bases, the J end lost 1 base, and 9 bases lay between the germline ends. Germline assignment: CDR1 LGHDT and CDR2 YNNKEL (reference sequence). CDR3 amino acids: CASSQWDSSGNTIYF. CDR3 sequence (DNA): TGTGCCAGCAGCCAATGGGATTCTTCTGGAAACACCATATATTTT.

The chain carries TRBV12-3 or TRBV12-4 and TRBJ2-2; perhaps D is TRBD1 or TRBD2 (5 bases each). V was pared by 5 bases and J by 4 bases, with 11 bases between. This CDR3 has 14 amino acids. The CDR3 spells CASSRGRTTGELFF. CDR3 DNA sequence: TGTGCCAGCAGTCGGGGCAGAACCACCGGGGAGCTGTTTTTT.

The V and J genes are TRBV4-3 and TRBJ1-2; D is possibly TRBD1 (5 bases). The CDR3 has 16 residues. V lost 5 bases, J lost 4 bases, and 20 bases lay in between. Germline V gives CDR1 LGHNA, CDR2 YSLEER. The CDR3 here is CASSTLNSGFSYGYTF. The DNA of the CDR3 is TGCGCCAGCAGCACACTCAATTCAGGGTTCAGCTATGGCTACACCTTC.

The CDR3 nucleotides read TGTGCCATCATGGGCGACACGGATACGCAGTATTTT. Translating it yields CAIMGDTDTQYF. The chain carries TRBV10-3 and TRBJ2-3; D remains ambiguous. V lost 7 bases, J lost 6 bases, and 11 bases lay in between. Germline CDR1 is ENHRY and CDR2 is SYGVKD. There are 12 residues in the CDR3.

This chain joins TRBV20-1 and TRBJ1-1; the D is unclear. From germline, CDR1 is DFQATT and CDR2 SNEGSKA (reference sequence). The ends were cut back, 6 bases at V and 1 base at J, with 9 bases in the middle. The CDR3 sequence is 12 residues long. The CDR3 region is CSAPLRNTEAFF. CDR3 sequence (DNA): TGCAGTGCGCCTCTAAGGAACACTGAAGCTTTCTTT.

The V and J genes are TRBV28 and TRBJ2-5, with D possibly being TRBD2 (5 bases). This CDR3 region has 13 residues. Germline CDR1 and CDR2: MDHEN and SYDVKM. The ends were cut back, 7 bases at V and 5 bases at J, with 14 bases in the middle. In nucleotides, the CDR3 is TGTGCCAGCACCTCCCCGGGGAAGGAGACCCAGTACTTC. Amino acid sequence: CASTSPGKETQYF.

Written as DNA, the CDR3 is TGTGCCTGGAGGACTCACAGCTACGAGCAGTACTTC. Translation gives CAWRTHSYEQYF. The V gene is TRBV30, the J gene TRBJ2-7; D gene unclear. The CDR3 is 12 residues long. V lost 3 bases to trimming and J lost 3 bases, with 9 bases between them. Per germline, CDR1 GTSNPN and CDR2 SVGIG (reference sequence).